This T cell receptor beta chain was captured in a study of response to subunit inactivated influenza vaccine. TCRdb used MiXCR to reprocess the RT-PCR reads, holding one entry per CDR3 protein. The data contain 250,000 to 350,000 distinct CDR3 sequences, roughly 20% of them singletons. Trimming left V 3 bases short and J 4 bases short, with 16 bases between. The CDR3 contains 15 residues. Germline CDR1 DFQATT, CDR2 SNEGSKA (reference sequence). This clonotype was detected only a few times. The genes are TRBV20-1 and TRBJ1-5; a weak D match, TRBD1 (6 bases). Source: PBMCs from blood, taken approximately 22 months after vaccination. This TCR came from a man aged 50-75 years who received an inactivated influenza vaccine. Written as DNA, the CDR3 is TGCAGTGCTAGGAAACCGACAGGAATTAATCAGCCCCAGCATTTT. Its translation is CSARKPTGINQPQHF.